What follows is one TCR beta chain and its context. The source of the sample is a study of cytotoxic CD8 clonotypes in ibrutinib-treated CLL. Germline loops: CDR1 SQVTM, CDR2 ANQGSEA. This CDR3 region has 14 residues. V was cut by 2 bases and J by 0 bases, with 11 bases left in between. A 1 in 200,000 to 1 in 1 million T cell depth was the sequencing target. Measured with immunoSEQ multiplex PCR; TCRdb has only the in-frame clones, and not every one. The sample lists some 290,000 clones, 70% to 80% seen once, with 6.5% to 8% in the top ten. Sample: PBMCs, taken before ibrutinib treatment. This chain joins TRBV29-1 and TRBJ2-7, with D possibly being TRBD2 (5 bases). The receptor comes from a human donor with chronic lymphocytic leukemia. This CDR3 reads CSVEITGNSYEQYF. CDR3 nucleotides: TGCAGCGTTGAAATAACCGGGAACTCCTACGAGCAGTACTTC.